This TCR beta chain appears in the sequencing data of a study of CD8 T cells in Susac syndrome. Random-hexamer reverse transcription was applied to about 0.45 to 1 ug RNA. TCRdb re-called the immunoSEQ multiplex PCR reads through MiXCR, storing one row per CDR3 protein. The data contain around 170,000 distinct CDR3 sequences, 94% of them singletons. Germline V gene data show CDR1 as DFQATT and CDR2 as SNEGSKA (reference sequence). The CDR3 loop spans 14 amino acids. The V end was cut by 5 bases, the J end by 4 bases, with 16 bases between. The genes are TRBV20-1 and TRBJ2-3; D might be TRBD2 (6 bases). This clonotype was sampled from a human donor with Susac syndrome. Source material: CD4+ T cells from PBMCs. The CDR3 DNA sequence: TGCAGTGCTCCCCGGACTACCCAATCAGATACGCAGTATTTT. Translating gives CSAPRTTQSDTQYF.